These 30 T cell receptor beta chains were sequenced from one sample in a study of response to subunit inactivated influenza vaccine. Each CDR3 protein is one row after TCRdb ran MiXCR on the RT-PCR reads. The sample yields roughly 500,000 distinct CDR3 sequences, more than 15% seen once. The source was CD4+ T cells sorted from PBMCs, collected less than 30 months after vaccination. Source of these receptors: a man aged 50-75 years who received an inactivated influenza vaccine.

The chain couples TRBV6-5 to TRBJ2-4; D not resolved. Trimming pared 4 bases from V and 0 bases from J, leaving 10 bases between. The CDR3 extends over 15 amino acids. Germline V lookup: CDR1 MNHEY, CDR2 SVGAGI. The CDR3 sequence: CASSSPDLAKNIQYF. The CDR3 DNA sequence: TGTGCCAGCAGTTCCCCGGACCTAGCCAAAAACATTCAGTACTTC.

The gene calls are TRBV27 and TRBJ2-3, with 8 bases fitting TRBD1. Trimming cost V 8 bases and J 0 bases; bases outside gene matches: 7. Looked up from germline, CDR1 is MNHEY and CDR2 is SMNVEV (reference sequence). The CDR3 contains 15 residues. CDR3 in amino acids: CASGQGAPSTDTQYF. The CDR3 DNA reads TGTGCCAGCGGTCAGGGGGCTCCTAGCACAGATACGCAGTATTTT.

Only a few counts were recorded for this clonotype. This chain joins TRBV29-1 and TRBJ1-2, with D unclear. V was trimmed by 5 bases and J by 13 bases, leaving 14 bases between them. This CDR3 region has 10 residues. CDR1 SQVTM and CDR2 ANQGSEA come from the germline V gene. The CDR3 coding sequence is TGCAGCGTTCGGGTTGAGTCCTCCACCTTC. This translates into CSVRVESSTF.

This clonotype appeared a few times. V usage is TRBV4-3 and J usage is TRBJ2-1; D gene ambiguous. Germline values: CDR1 LGHNA, CDR2 YSLEER. The CDR3 consists of 15 residues. V gave up 0 bases and J gave up 0 bases, with 6 bases separating them. The CDR3, as DNA: TGCGCCAGCAGCCAAGATTTCGGCTCCTACAATGAGCAGTTCTTC. Its translation is CASSQDFGSYNEQFF.

The chain joins TRBV20-1 to TRBJ2-7; the D is unclear. CDR3 length: 12 amino acids. Trimming removed 4 bases from V and 2 bases from J, with 9 bases in between. The germline CDR1 and CDR2 sequences are DFQATT and SNEGSKA (reference sequence). CDR3 protein: CSATTVTYEQYF. DNA for the CDR3: TGCAGTGCTACGACCGTTACCTACGAGCAGTACTTC.

V is TRBV2 and J is TRBJ2-1, with TRBD1 identical over 9 bases. The CDR3 runs 15 residues. Germline assignment: CDR1 SNHLY and CDR2 FYNNEI. V trimming: 7 bases; J trimming: 2 bases; junction bases outside the gene matches: 6. The CDR3 nucleotides read TGTGCCAGCACCCAGGACAGGGGCCCCTACAATGAGCAGTTCTTC. Protein sequence: CASTQDRGPYNEQFF.

This clonotype was found a few times. Because the CDR3's place on the DNA is in doubt, the DNA is left out and the CDR3 is given as listed by TCRdb. The V gene is TRBV24-1, the J gene TRBJ2-2; no DNA check was done on the table's D call, TRBD1. Germline values: CDR1 KGHDR, CDR2 SFDVKD. With termini counted, the CDR3 has 14 amino acids. The CDR3 sequence is CATSVPGGDGELFF.

This rearrangement joins TRBV6-2 or TRBV6-3 to TRBJ2-1; 8 nucleotides match TRBD2. V trimming: 6 bases; J trimming: 1 base; junction bases outside the gene matches: 8. Looked up from germline, CDR1 is MNHEY and CDR2 is SVGEGT. The CDR3 loop spans 16 amino acids. Here the CDR3 DNA reads TGTGCCAGCAGATCCACCGGGGGGGCTTCCTACAATGAGCAGTTCTTC. Encoded protein: CASRSTGGASYNEQFF.

This clonotype showed up many times. The J gene is TRBJ2-1, the V gene TRBV29-1; TRBD2 matches at 10 bases. Germline V gene lookup returns CDR1 SQVTM and CDR2 ANQGSEA. J gave up 8 bases and V 8 bases, and 6 bases lay outside the gene matches. This CDR3 comprises 12 residues. Written as DNA, the CDR3 is TGCAGCATCGGACTAGCGGTTCATGAGCAGTTCTTC. The encoded protein is CSIGLAVHEQFF.

V gene TRBV12-1 combines with J gene TRBJ2-3; no DNA check was done on the table's D call, TRBD2. TRBV12-1 is termed a pseudogene. The CDR3 loop spans 16 amino acids. The CDR3 DNA reads TGTGCCAGCAGCCTCGACTGGCGGGCGGGCACAGATACGCAGTATTTT. Protein product: CASSLDWRAGTDTQYF.

This clonotype was seen at least ten times. The CDR3 is CASSQDLLLRERYNEQFF. The CDR3 DNA follows: TGCGCCAGCAGCCAAGATTTACTGTTGAGGGAGCGCTACAATGAGCAGTTCTTC. The genes are TRBV4-1 and TRBJ2-1, with D perhaps TRBD2 (5 bases). V lost 0 bases and J 3 bases, leaving 18 bases between the germline ends. The germline CDR1 and CDR2 sequences are MGHRA and YSYEKL. The CDR3 covers 18 residues.

V is TRBV2 and J is TRBJ2-3, with 7 bases fitting TRBD2. The CDR3 is 18 residues long. Germline-derived CDR1 and CDR2 are SNHLY and FYNNEI. V was clipped by 8 bases and J by 4 bases; unmatched bases: 21. CDR3 DNA sequence: TGTGCCAGCTATCAGCCCTTCACTAGCGCAGGACGGGCAGATACGCAGTATTTT. It encodes CASYQPFTSAGRADTQYF.

This clonotype appeared a few times. CDR3 amino acids: CASSETGYGYTF. CDR3 in DNA: TGTGCCAGCAGTGAGACAGGGTATGGCTACACCTTC. The chain joins TRBV25-1 to TRBJ1-2, with TRBD1 matching 7 bases. The CDR3 length is 12 residues. V lost 3 bases to trimming and J lost 5 bases; unmatched junction nucleotides: 0. From germline, CDR1 is MGHDK and CDR2 SYGVNS.

The chain carries TRBV4-3 and TRBJ2-4; no definite D call. The CDR3 has 16 residues. Trimming left V 5 bases short and J 0 bases short, with 14 bases between. Germline loops: CDR1 LGHNA, CDR2 YSLEER. The CDR3 coding sequence is TGCGCCAGCAGCTATCGGACCGCTGGAGCCAAAAACATTCAGTACTTC. Its translation: CASSYRTAGAKNIQYF.

In this sample, this clonotype turned up a few times. CDR3 DNA: TGTGCCAGCAGACCCTCCGGGACTAGCCGAAACTACGAGCAGTACTTC. Its translation is CASRPSGTSRNYEQYF. The chain links TRBV6-1 to TRBJ2-7, with 9 bases fitting TRBD2. The CDR3 runs 16 residues. The ends lost 6 bases at V and 3 bases at J; junction bases unmatched: 12. CDR1 is MNHNS and CDR2 is SASEGT in the germline V gene.

V is TRBV7-2 and J is TRBJ2-3, with TRBD2 matching 9 bases. Germline V gives CDR1 SGHTA, CDR2 FQGNSA. V shed 0 bases, J shed 5 bases, and the junction held 6 bases outside the gene matches. The CDR3 extends over 16 amino acids. In DNA form, the CDR3 reads TGTGCCAGCAGCTTAGCATCGCGGGGGGGTGGAGATACGCAGTATTTT. This gives the protein CASSLASRGGGDTQYF.

This chain links TRBV15 with TRBJ1-2, with a tentative D call TRBD1 (5 bases). The V gene lost 1 base and the J gene lost 6 bases, with 9 bases spanning the gap. Germline CDR1 and CDR2: LNHNV and YYDKDF (reference sequence). The CDR3 is 13 amino acids. In DNA, the CDR3 is TGTGCCACCAGCAGAGTAAGGGACCATGGCTACACCTTC. Protein: CATSRVRDHGYTF.

V is TRBV4-2 and J is TRBJ1-6, with unresolved D. Trimming left V 0 bases short and J 7 bases short, with 10 bases between. CDR1 is LGHNA, CDR2 YNFKEQ, per germline. The CDR3 extends over 15 amino acids. In nucleotides, the CDR3 is TGTGCCAGCAGCCAAGAGGTAATGGGGAATTCACCCCTCCACTTT. The encoded protein is CASSQEVMGNSPLHF.

This clonotype came up a few times. Mismatch with germline at one junction end may stem from a read error. V gene TRBV7-7 combines with J gene TRBJ2-1, with D unclear. Germline CDR1 and CDR2: SSHAT and FNYEAQ (reference sequence). The CDR3 covers 15 residues. The CDR3 DNA sequence: TGTGCTAGCAGCTTAGACTCCGGCAAGTCCAATGAGCAGTTCTTC. Its protein is CASSLDSGKSNEQFF.

A few counts support this clonotype. V and J are TRBV7-3 and TRBJ2-3; D remains unclear. CDR3 length: 13 residues. The germline V gene encodes CDR1 SGHTA and CDR2 FQGTGA. With 1 base removed from V and 5 bases from J, the gap between germline ends came to 7 bases. The CDR3 nucleotides are TGTGCCAGCAGCTTAATGTTGCTAGATACGCAGTATTTT. It specifies CASSLMLLDTQYF.

The chain has TRBV12-3 or TRBV12-4 and TRBJ1-4; D is undetermined. This CDR3 has 14 amino acids. With 5 bases removed from V and 3 bases from J, the gap between germline ends came to 10 bases. The CDR3 DNA sequence: TGTGCCAGCAGTAGCCGGGGTCCTAATGAAAAACTGTTTTTT. It codes for CASSSRGPNEKLFF.

This clonotype was seen more than once but under ten times. The chain uses TRBV7-6 and TRBJ2-2; D unresolved. Germline-derived CDR1 and CDR2 are SGHVS and FNYEAQ. Trimming pared 0 bases from V and 6 bases from J, leaving 14 bases between. The CDR3 has 16 residues. The CDR3 nucleotides are TGTGCCAGCAGCTTAGCTGTTCCCGCTCAGCCCGGGGAGCTGTTTTTT. Its translation is CASSLAVPAQPGELFF.

This clonotype has at least ten counts. The chain joins TRBV4-2 to TRBJ1-2, with D possibly being TRBD1 (6 bases). The CDR3 contains 15 residues. CDR1 and CDR2 (germline): LGHNA, YNFKEQ. V dropped 0 bases and J dropped 3 bases, with 11 bases sitting between them. The DNA of the CDR3 is TGTGCCAGCAGCCAAGACACAGGGAGGGACTATGGCTACACCTTC. As protein: CASSQDTGRDYGYTF.

This clonotype was observed a handful of times. V gene TRBV2 combines with J gene TRBJ1-4; no firm D call. The germline V gene has CDR1 SNHLY and CDR2 FYNNEI. V dropped 6 bases and J dropped 8 bases, with 7 bases sitting between them. The CDR3 runs 11 residues. CDR3 in DNA: TGTGCCAGCAGAAAGGCGGAAAAACTGTTTTTT. It translates to CASRKAEKLFF. The variable domain in full, completed from reference TRBV2 and TRBJ1-4, reads EPEVTQTPSHQVTQMGQEVILRCVPISNHLYFYWYRQILGQKVEFLVSFYNNEISEKSEIFDDQFSVERPDGSNFTLKIRSTKLEDSAMYFCASRKAEKLFFGSGTQLSVL.

The table lists this clonotype with a few counts. The V gene is TRBV15, the J gene TRBJ2-1; D tentatively fits TRBD1 or TRBD2 (5 bases each). Trimming pared 4 bases from V and 0 bases from J, leaving 10 bases between. The CDR3 is 15 residues long. Germline-derived CDR1 and CDR2 are LNHNV and YYDKDF (reference sequence). Here the CDR3 DNA reads TGTGCCACCAGCACTTGGGGGTCCTCCTACAATGAGCAGTTCTTC. Translation gives CATSTWGSSYNEQFF.

This chain connects TRBV29-1 to TRBJ2-6; D may be TRBD2 (5 bases). The germline gives CDR1 SQVTM, CDR2 ANQGSEA. V lost 6 bases and J lost 4, with 13 bases in between. The CDR3 has 14 residues. The CDR3, as DNA: TGCAGCGTAAAGAAGGCGGGCGGGGCCAACGTCCTGACTTTC. Amino acid sequence: CSVKKAGGANVLTF.

This clonotype turned up a few times. The J gene is TRBJ2-5, the V gene TRBV5-1, with D tentatively TRBD2 (6 bases). Per germline, CDR1 SGHRS and CDR2 YFSETQ. Trimming pared 4 bases from V and 0 bases from J, leaving 13 bases between. This CDR3 has 15 amino acids. CDR3 sequence (DNA): TGCGCCAGCAGCGTAGGGACTGCGTACCAAGAGACCCAGTACTTC. Protein: CASSVGTAYQETQYF.

The rearrangement links TRBV12-3 or TRBV12-4 to TRBJ2-5, with D perhaps matching TRBD2 (5 bases). There are 14 residues in the CDR3. The V end was cut by 4 bases, the J end by 5 bases, with 14 bases between. CDR3 protein: CASSSQTWRETQYF. In DNA form, the CDR3 reads TGTGCCAGCAGTTCTCAGACGTGGAGGGAGACCCAGTACTTC.

This clonotype was recorded a few times. The rearrangement joins TRBV12-3 or TRBV12-4 to TRBJ2-7; 7 bases map to TRBD1. V lost 5 bases to trimming and J lost 3 bases; unmatched junction nucleotides: 7. The CDR3 has 14 residues. CDR3 loop: CASSPRGHFYEQYF. DNA for the CDR3: TGTGCCAGCAGTCCTAGGGGGCACTTCTACGAGCAGTACTTC.

This chain connects TRBV14 to TRBJ2-7; tentatively, D is TRBD2 (6 bases). The V gene's germline CDR1 is SGHDN and CDR2 FVKESK. Trimming removed 1 base at V and 2 bases at J, with 15 bases between. The CDR3 has 16 residues. The CDR3 nucleotides are TGTGCCAGCAGCCAAGGCACTAGCACTCGAGCCTACGAGCAGTACTTC. Encoded protein: CASSQGTSTRAYEQYF.